These 13 T cell receptor beta chains came from one sample sequenced in a study of CD8+ T cells in alopecia areata. Isolated RNA was reverse transcribed into cDNA used as the sequencing template. Assay: immunoSEQ multiplex PCR; the TCRdb copy retains only in-frame clones and omits some. The profile shows 98,000 or so clones, approximately 59% of them singletons. The specimen sequenced was CD8+ T cells sorted from blood. The receptors here all came from a human donor in good health.

The chain carries TRBV2 and TRBJ1-2, with 8 nucleotides matching TRBD1. J was trimmed by 3 bases and V by 1 base; bases with no gene match: 4. Germline assignment: CDR1 SNHLY and CDR2 FYNNEI. CDR3 length: 15 amino acids. CDR3 nucleotides: TGTGCCAGCAGTGAAGGGAGACAGGGGCACTATGGCTACACCTTC. Amino acid sequence: CASSEGRQGHYGYTF.

Only a few counts were recorded for this clone. This chain links TRBV2 with TRBJ2-7, with 7 bases that match TRBD2. V was pared by 6 bases and J by 2 bases, with 16 bases of the junction left unmatched. CDR3 length equals 17 residues. Germline CDR1 reads SNHLY; CDR2 reads FYNNEI. The CDR3 bases are TGTGCCAGCAGCGAAAAGGGCGGGGGACTATCCCCCTACGAGCAGTACTTC. Residues: CASSEKGGGLSPYEQYF.

The rearrangement joins TRBV28 to TRBJ2-3; the D is unclear. V shed 5 bases and J shed 2 bases, with 5 bases lying between them. The CDR3 runs to 12 residues. Germline lookup yields CDR1 MDHEN and CDR2 SYDVKM. This CDR3 reads CASSLYTDTQYF. CDR3 DNA: TGTGCCAGCAGTCTATACACAGATACGCAGTATTTT.

This clone was observed a few times. The J gene is TRBJ2-7, the V gene TRBV13; maybe TRBD1 (6 bases). CDR3 length equals 15 residues. Germline V gene data show CDR1 as PRHDT and CDR2 as FYEKMQ (reference sequence). The V end was cut by 1 base, the J end by 0 bases, with 10 bases between. Here the CDR3 reads CASSLDADSSYEQYF. In DNA form, the CDR3 reads TGTGCCAGCAGCTTAGACGCGGACAGCTCCTACGAGCAGTACTTC.

The chain is built from TRBV30 and TRBJ2-7; 8 bases align to TRBD2. Unmatched junction bases numbered 4, after V lost 3 bases and J lost 3 bases. CDR1 and CDR2 from the germline V gene are GTSNPN and SVGIG (reference sequence). The CDR3 covers 13 residues. The CDR3 DNA reads TGTGCCTGGAGCCCGGGGGGGGGCTACGAGCAGTACTTC. Translated: CAWSPGGGYEQYF.

V is TRBV15 and J is TRBJ1-4; D not resolved. CDR1 LNHNV and CDR2 YYDKDF come from the germline V gene (reference sequence). The CDR3 totals 16 residues. V gave up 1 base and J gave up 10 bases, with 19 bases separating them. The CDR3 loop reads CATSRAQTLRGGKLFF. The DNA for the CDR3 is TGTGCCACCAGCAGAGCCCAGACATTACGTGGCGGAAAACTGTTTTTT.

This clone was detected a few times. J is TRBJ2-1 and V is TRBV29-1; no firm D call. The germline V gene encodes CDR1 SQVTM and CDR2 ANQGSEA. The germline V and J ends were trimmed by 2 bases and 8 bases, with 10 bases remaining between them. The CDR3 has 12 amino acids. CDR3 protein: CSVEWPWDEQFF. The CDR3 DNA is TGCAGCGTTGAATGGCCTTGGGATGAGCAGTTCTTC.

This chain connects TRBV13 to TRBJ2-3, with no clear D. Trimming removed 5 bases from V and 7 bases from J, with 13 bases in between. CDR3 length equals 13 residues. CDR1 is PRHDT, CDR2 FYEKMQ, per germline (reference sequence). CDR3 in DNA: TGTGCCAGCAGCGGTCCTGGTGGGAATACGCAGTATTTT. It translates to CASSGPGGNTQYF.

This sequence joins TRBV15 and TRBJ2-3; TRBD1 aligns across 7 bases. The CDR3 sequence is 15 residues long. Trimming removed 3 bases from V and 2 bases from J; junction bases left unmatched: 5. Germline lookup yields CDR1 LNHNV and CDR2 YYDKDF (reference sequence). For the CDR3, the DNA is TGTGCCACCAGCAGCGGGGACAGAAACACAGATACGCAGTATTTT. This gives the protein CATSSGDRNTDTQYF.

The rearrangement uses TRBV2 and TRBJ1-6; D is unclear. CDR1 and CDR2 from the germline V gene are SNHLY and FYNNEI. CDR3 length equals 11 residues. V was trimmed by 1 base and J by 9 bases, leaving 1 base between them. CDR3 residues: CASSEGSPLHF. The DNA for the CDR3 is TGTGCCAGCAGTGAAGGTTCACCCCTCCACTTT.

V and J are TRBV30 and TRBJ1-1, with TRBD1 matching 11 bases. This CDR3 spans 15 amino acids. J gave up 6 bases and V 1 base, and 7 bases lay outside the gene matches. In germline, CDR1 is GTSNPN, CDR2 SVGIG (reference sequence). The CDR3 region has the DNA TGTGCCTGGAGTGAAGGACAGGGGGCTTCCTCTGAAGCTTTCTTT. Translating it yields CAWSEGQGASSEAFF.

Concerning this clone: The same CDR3 also results from other DNA sequences found in this sample. The V gene is TRBV5-6, the J gene TRBJ2-7; 7 bases align to TRBD2. The CDR3 spans 13 residues. In germline, CDR1 is SGHDT, CDR2 YYEEEE. The V gene end was trimmed by 2 bases and the J gene end by 5 bases; junction bases not matched to a gene: 4. The CDR3 DNA sequence: TGTGCCAGCAGCTTAAGCGGGGTGGACGAGCAGTACTTC. Residues: CASSLSGVDEQYF.

This sequence joins TRBV5-6 and TRBJ2-5; TRBD1 is a possible D gene (6 bases). Germline CDR1 reads SGHDT; CDR2 reads YYEEEE. There are 13 residues in the CDR3. V shed 4 bases and J shed 5 bases, with 12 bases lying between them. CDR3 region: CASSPQGGETQYF. The CDR3 nucleotides are TGTGCCAGCAGCCCACAGGGCGGGGAGACCCAGTACTTC.